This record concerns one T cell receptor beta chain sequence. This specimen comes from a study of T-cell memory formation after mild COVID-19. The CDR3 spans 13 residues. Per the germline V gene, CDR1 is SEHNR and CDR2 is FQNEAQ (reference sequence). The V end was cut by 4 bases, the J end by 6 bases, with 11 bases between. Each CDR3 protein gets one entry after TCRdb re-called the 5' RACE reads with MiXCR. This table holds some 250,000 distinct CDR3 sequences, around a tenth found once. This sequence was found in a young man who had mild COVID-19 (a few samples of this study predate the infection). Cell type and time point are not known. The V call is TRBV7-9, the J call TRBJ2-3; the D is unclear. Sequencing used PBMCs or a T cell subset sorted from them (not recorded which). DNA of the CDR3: TGTGCCAGCAGCTCCCCGGGCGCGGATACGCAGTATTTT. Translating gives CASSSPGADTQYF.